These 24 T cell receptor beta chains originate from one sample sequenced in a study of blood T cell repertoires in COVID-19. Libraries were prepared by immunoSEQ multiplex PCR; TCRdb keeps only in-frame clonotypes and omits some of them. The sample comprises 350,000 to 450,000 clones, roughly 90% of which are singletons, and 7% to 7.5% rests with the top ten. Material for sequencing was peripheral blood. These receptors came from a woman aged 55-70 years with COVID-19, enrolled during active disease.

The DNA for the CDR3 is TGTGCCAGCTCACCACCGACGGGGCGGGGTGAAGCTTTCTTT. Protein sequence: CASSPPTGRGEAFF. The chain couples TRBV18 to TRBJ1-1; D may be TRBD1 (5 bases). CDR1 is KGHSH and CDR2 is LQKENI in the germline V gene. V lost 0 bases, J lost 7 bases, and 12 bases lay in between. The CDR3 loop spans 14 amino acids.

This CDR3 reads CASSSTGGLGETQYF. CDR3 bases: TGTGCCAGCAGCTCGACGGGGGGACTGGGAGAGACCCAGTACTTC. The chain has TRBV7-9 and TRBJ2-5, with 7 bases lining up with TRBD2. CDR3 length: 15 residues. V dropped 4 bases and J dropped 4; count of bases not matched to a gene: 9. Per the germline V gene, CDR1 is SEHNR and CDR2 is FQNEAQ (reference sequence).

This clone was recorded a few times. This CDR3 reads CASSQQGGGLRGYTF. DNA for the CDR3: TGTGCCAGCAGCCAACAAGGGGGCGGCCTGAGGGGCTACACCTTC. The chain couples TRBV14 to TRBJ1-2; TRBD1 matches at 7 bases. Per the germline V gene, CDR1 is SGHDN and CDR2 is FVKESK. Trimming cost V 2 bases and J 8 bases; bases outside gene matches: 11. The CDR3 is made up of 15 amino acids.

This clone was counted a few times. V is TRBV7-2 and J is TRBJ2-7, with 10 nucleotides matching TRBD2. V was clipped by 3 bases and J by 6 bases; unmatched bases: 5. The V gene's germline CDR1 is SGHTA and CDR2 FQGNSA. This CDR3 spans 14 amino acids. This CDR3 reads CASSFSGGQGEQYF. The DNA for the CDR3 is TGTGCCAGCAGCTTTAGCGGGGGGCAGGGCGAGCAGTACTTC.

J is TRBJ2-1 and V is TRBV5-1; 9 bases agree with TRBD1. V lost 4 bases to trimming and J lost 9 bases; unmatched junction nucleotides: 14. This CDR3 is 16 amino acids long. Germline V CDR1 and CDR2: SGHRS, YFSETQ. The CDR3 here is CASSRTGGDYEIEQFF. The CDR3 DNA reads TGCGCCAGCAGCCGAACAGGGGGCGATTATGAGATTGAGCAGTTCTTC.

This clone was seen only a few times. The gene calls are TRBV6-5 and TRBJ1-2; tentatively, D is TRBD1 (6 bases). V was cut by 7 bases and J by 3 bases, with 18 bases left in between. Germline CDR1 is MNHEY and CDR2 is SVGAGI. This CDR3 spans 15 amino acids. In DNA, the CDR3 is TGTGCCAGCACCTTAGGACAGTTAGCTTACTATGGCTACACCTTC. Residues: CASTLGQLAYYGYTF.

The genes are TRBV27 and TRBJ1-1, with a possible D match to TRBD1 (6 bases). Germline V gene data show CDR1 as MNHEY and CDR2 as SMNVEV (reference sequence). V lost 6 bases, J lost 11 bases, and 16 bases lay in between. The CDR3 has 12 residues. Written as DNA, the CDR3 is TGTGCCAGCAGGGGGCAGGGGCTCAAGGCTTTCTTT. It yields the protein CASRGQGLKAFF.

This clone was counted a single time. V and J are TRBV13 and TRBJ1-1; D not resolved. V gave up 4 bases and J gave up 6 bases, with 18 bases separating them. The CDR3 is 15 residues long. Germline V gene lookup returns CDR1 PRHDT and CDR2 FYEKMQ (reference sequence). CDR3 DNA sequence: TGTGCCAGCAGCTCTGATCGGGGAAGTCTAGCTGAAGCTTTCTTT. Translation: CASSSDRGSLAEAFF. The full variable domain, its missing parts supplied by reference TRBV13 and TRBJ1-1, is AAGVIQSPRHLIKEKRETATLKCYPIPRHDTVYWYQQGPGQDPQFLISFYEKMQSDKGSIPDRFSAQQFSDYHSELNMSSLELGDSALYFCASSSDRGSLAEAFFGQGTRLTVV.

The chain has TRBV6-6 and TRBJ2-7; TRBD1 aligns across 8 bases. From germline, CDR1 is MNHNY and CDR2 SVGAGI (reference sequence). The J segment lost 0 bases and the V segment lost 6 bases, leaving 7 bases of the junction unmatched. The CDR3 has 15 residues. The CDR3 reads CASRPGTGYSYEQYF. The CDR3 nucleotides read TGTGCCAGCAGACCAGGGACAGGATACTCCTACGAGCAGTACTTC.

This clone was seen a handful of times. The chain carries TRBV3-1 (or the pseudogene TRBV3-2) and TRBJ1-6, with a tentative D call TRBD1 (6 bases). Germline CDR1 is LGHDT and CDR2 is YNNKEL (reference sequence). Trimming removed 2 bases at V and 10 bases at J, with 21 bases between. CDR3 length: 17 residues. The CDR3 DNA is TGTGCCAGCAGCCAAAACCCCCCAACAGGGACGGGATCACCCCTCCACTTT. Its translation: CASSQNPPTGTGSPLHF.

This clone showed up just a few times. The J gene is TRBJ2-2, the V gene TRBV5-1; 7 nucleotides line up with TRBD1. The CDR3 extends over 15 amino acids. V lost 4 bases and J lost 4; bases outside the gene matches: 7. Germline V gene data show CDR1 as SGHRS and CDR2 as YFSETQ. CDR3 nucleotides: TGCGCCAGCAGCCGCCAGGGGGTGCTCACCGGGGAGCTGTTTTTT. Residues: CASSRQGVLTGELFF.

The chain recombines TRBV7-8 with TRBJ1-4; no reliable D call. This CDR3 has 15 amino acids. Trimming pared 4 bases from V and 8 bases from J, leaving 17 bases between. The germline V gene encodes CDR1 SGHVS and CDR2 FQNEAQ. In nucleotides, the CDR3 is TGTGCCAGCAGCTCCGCCGGGGTGGGAGGAGAAAAACTGTTTTTT. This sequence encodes CASSSAGVGGEKLFF.

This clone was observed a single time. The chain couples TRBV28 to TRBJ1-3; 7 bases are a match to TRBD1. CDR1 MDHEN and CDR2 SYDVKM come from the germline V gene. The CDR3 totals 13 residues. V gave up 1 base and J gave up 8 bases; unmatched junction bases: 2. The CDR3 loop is CASSLSGGYTIYF. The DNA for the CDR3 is TGTGCCAGCAGTTTATCAGGGGGATACACCATATATTTT.

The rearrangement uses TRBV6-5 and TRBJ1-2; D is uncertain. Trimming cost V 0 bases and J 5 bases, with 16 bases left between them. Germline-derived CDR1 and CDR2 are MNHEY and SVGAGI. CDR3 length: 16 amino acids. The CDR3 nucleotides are TGTGCCAGCAGTTACTCTTCGTGGGCAGTCAATTATGGCTACACCTTC. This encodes CASSYSSWAVNYGYTF.

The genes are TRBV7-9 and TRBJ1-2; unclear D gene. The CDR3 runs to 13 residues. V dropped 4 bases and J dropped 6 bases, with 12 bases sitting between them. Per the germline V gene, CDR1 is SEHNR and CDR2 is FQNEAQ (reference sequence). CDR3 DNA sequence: TGTGCCAGCAGCTCGGATGCGGTTAATGGCTACACCTTC. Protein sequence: CASSSDAVNGYTF.

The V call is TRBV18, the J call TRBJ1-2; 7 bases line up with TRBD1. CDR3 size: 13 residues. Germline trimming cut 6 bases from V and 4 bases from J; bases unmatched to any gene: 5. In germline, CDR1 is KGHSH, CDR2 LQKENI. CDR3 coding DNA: TGTGCCAGCTCCGGGACAGAGATCTATGGCTACACCTTC. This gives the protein CASSGTEIYGYTF. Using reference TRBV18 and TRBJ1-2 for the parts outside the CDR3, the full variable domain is NAGVMQNPRHLVRRRGQEARLRCSPMKGHSHVYWYRQLPEEGLKFMVYLQKENIIDESGMPKERFSAEFPKEGPSILRIQQVVRGDSAAYFCASSGTEIYGYTFGSGTRLTVV.

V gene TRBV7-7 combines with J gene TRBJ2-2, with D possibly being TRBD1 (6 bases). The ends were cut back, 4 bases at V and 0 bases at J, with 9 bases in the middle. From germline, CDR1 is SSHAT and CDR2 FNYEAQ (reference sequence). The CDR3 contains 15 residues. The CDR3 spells CASSSGQSNTGELFF. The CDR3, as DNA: TGTGCCAGCAGCTCAGGACAGTCGAACACCGGGGAGCTGTTTTTT.

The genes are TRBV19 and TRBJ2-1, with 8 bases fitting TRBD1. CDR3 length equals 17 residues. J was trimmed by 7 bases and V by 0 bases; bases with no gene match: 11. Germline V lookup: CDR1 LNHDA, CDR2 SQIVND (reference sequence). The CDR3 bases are TGTGCCAGTAGTATAGATCGAGGACAGGGATTTTCGAATGAGCAGTTCTTC. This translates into CASSIDRGQGFSNEQFF.

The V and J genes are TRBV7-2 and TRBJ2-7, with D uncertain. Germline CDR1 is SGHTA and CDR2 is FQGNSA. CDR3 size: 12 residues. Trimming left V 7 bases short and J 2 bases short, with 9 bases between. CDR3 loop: CASTSFPYEQYF. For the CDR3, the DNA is TGTGCCAGCACCTCCTTTCCCTACGAGCAGTACTTC.

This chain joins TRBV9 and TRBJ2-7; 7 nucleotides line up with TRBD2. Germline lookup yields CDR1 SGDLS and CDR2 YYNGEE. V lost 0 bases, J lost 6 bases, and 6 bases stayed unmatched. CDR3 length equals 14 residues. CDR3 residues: CASSVVGGAGEQYF. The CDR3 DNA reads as TGTGCCAGCAGCGTAGTGGGAGGGGCCGGCGAGCAGTACTTC.

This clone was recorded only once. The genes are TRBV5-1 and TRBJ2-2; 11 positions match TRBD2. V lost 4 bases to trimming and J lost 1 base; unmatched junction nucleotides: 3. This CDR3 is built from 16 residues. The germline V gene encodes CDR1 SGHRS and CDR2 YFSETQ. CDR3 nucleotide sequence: TGCGCCAGCAGCCGGGGACTAGCGGTGAACACCGGGGAGCTGTTTTTT. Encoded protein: CASSRGLAVNTGELFF.

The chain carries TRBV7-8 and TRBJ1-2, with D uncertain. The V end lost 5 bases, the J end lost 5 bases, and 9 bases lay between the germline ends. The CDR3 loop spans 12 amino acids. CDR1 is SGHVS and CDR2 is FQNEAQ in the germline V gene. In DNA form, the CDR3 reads TGTGCCAGCAGCCCTCGTATGTATGGCTACACCTTC. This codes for CASSPRMYGYTF.

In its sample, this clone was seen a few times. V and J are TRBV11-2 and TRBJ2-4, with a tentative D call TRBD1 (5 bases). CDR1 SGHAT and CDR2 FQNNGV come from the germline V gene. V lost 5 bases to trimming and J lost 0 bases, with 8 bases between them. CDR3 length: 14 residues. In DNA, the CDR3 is TGTGCCAGCAGCCCGGACATAGCCAAAAACATTCAGTACTTC. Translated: CASSPDIAKNIQYF.

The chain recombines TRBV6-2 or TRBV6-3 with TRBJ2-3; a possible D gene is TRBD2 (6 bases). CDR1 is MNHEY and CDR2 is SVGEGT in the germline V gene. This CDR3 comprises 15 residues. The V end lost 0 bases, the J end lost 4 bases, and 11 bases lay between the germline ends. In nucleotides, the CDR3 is TGTGCCAGCAGTTACTCGATGGGCGGGGCAGATACGCAGTATTTT. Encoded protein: CASSYSMGGADTQYF.